The rows below give T cell receptor beta chains drawn from one sample of a study of blood T cell repertoires in COVID-19. Generated by immunoSEQ multiplex PCR, the TCRdb table keeps only in-frame clones and is missing some. This sample has around 500,000 clones; around 87% occur once, and the top ten carry 1.8%. Sequenced sample: PBMCs or T cells enriched from blood (not recorded which). These receptors all stem from a woman aged 40 to 50 who had recovered from COVID-19. Both conserved end residues are part of each CDR3. The order of the fields is clone size, J gene, D gene, V gene, CDR3 protein, CDR3 DNA. D genes are given only for firm matches. The size entry is marked missing in some rows and otherwise reads once, few, many or a size class.

abundance: NA; j_gene: TRBJ2-1; d_gene: TRBD2; v_gene: TRBV18; CDR3aa: CASADLAGEYNEQFF; CDR3nt: TGTGCCAGCGCCGACCTAGCGGGAGAATATAATGAGCAGTTCTTC
abundance: NA; j_gene: TRBJ2-1; d_gene: TRBD2; v_gene: TRBV5-6; CDR3aa: CASSLVIAGAPYNEQFF; CDR3nt: TGTGCCAGCAGCTTGGTGATAGCGGGAGCGCCCTACAATGAGCAGTTCTTC
abundance: NA; j_gene: TRBJ2-1; d_gene: TRBD2; v_gene: TRBV5-1; CDR3aa: CASSLRLAAYNEQFF; CDR3nt: TGCGCCAGCAGCTTGCGGCTAGCGGCCTACAATGAGCAGTTCTTC
abundance: NA; j_gene: TRBJ2-3; d_gene: NA; v_gene: TRBV7-2; CDR3aa: CASSLTRQDTQYF; CDR3nt: TGTGCCAGCAGCCTGACCAGGCAAGATACGCAGTATTTT
abundance: NA; j_gene: TRBJ2-7; d_gene: NA; v_gene: TRBV10-3; CDR3aa: CAISSPTGFSFDEQYF; CDR3nt: TGTGCCATCAGCTCCCCCACAGGGTTCAGCTTCGACGAGCAGTACTTC
abundance: NA; j_gene: TRBJ1-5; d_gene: TRBD1; v_gene: TRBV30; CDR3aa: CAFQTGTSNQPQHF; CDR3nt: TGTGCCTTCCAGACAGGGACTAGCAATCAGCCCCAGCATTTT
abundance: NA; j_gene: TRBJ2-1; d_gene: TRBD2; v_gene: TRBV5-1; CDR3aa: CASSLAVTSGYNEQFF; CDR3nt: TGCGCCAGCAGCTTGGCCGTGACTAGCGGTTACAATGAGCAGTTCTTC
abundance: once; j_gene: TRBJ2-5; d_gene: TRBD2; v_gene: TRBV9; CDR3aa: CASSVAVGGQETQYF; CDR3nt: TGTGCCAGCAGCGTAGCGGTGGGAGGGCAAGAGACCCAGTACTTC
abundance: NA; j_gene: TRBJ2-7; d_gene: NA; v_gene: TRBV6-5; CDR3aa: CASRAGFYEQYF; CDR3nt: TGTGCCAGCAGGGCGGGGTTCTACGAGCAGTACTTC
abundance: NA; j_gene: TRBJ2-5; d_gene: TRBD2; v_gene: TRBV11-3; CDR3aa: CASSALAARETQYF; CDR3nt: TGTGCCAGCAGCGCACTAGCGGCCCGGGAGACCCAGTACTTC
abundance: NA; j_gene: TRBJ1-1; d_gene: NA; v_gene: TRBV2; CDR3aa: CATLSQGIEAFF; CDR3nt: TGTGCCACCTTAAGCCAGGGCATTGAAGCTTTCTTT
abundance: NA; j_gene: TRBJ1-6; d_gene: NA; v_gene: TRBV6-1; CDR3aa: CASSEQVIGLNSPLHF; CDR3nt: TGTGCCAGCAGTGAACAGGTGATAGGACTTAATTCACCCCTCCACTTT
abundance: NA; j_gene: TRBJ1-2; d_gene: NA; v_gene: TRBV4-1; CDR3aa: CASSYAGDNYGYTF; CDR3nt: TGCGCCAGCAGTTATGCAGGGGATAACTATGGCTACACCTTC
abundance: NA; j_gene: TRBJ2-7; d_gene: NA; v_gene: TRBV21-1; CDR3aa: CASSLAGDYYEQYF; CDR3nt: TGTGCCAGCAGCCTAGCGGGAGATTATTACGAGCAGTACTTC
abundance: NA; j_gene: TRBJ2-1; d_gene: TRBD1; v_gene: TRBV9; CDR3aa: CASSVDGTGREQFF; CDR3nt: TGTGCCAGCAGCGTAGACGGGACAGGCCGGGAGCAGTTCTTC
abundance: NA; j_gene: TRBJ2-7; d_gene: NA; v_gene: TRBV5-1; CDR3aa: CASSLAPTGFSYEQYF; CDR3nt: TGCGCCAGCAGCTTGGCCCCGACAGGCTTCTCCTACGAGCAGTACTTC
abundance: NA; j_gene: TRBJ2-1; d_gene: NA; v_gene: TRBV9; CDR3aa: CASSVGGGGDEQFF; CDR3nt: TGTGCCAGCAGCGTAGGAGGAGGGGGGGATGAGCAGTTCTTC
abundance: NA; j_gene: TRBJ2-1; d_gene: TRBD1; v_gene: TRBV24-1; CDR3aa: CATSEATGAGQFF; CDR3nt: TGTGCCACCAGTGAAGCCACAGGGGCCGGGCAGTTCTTC
abundance: NA; j_gene: TRBJ2-7; d_gene: TRBD1; v_gene: TRBV6-1; CDR3aa: CASSERGGNRGFYEQYF; CDR3nt: TGTGCCAGCAGTGAGAGAGGAGGTAACAGGGGTTTCTACGAGCAGTACTTC
abundance: NA; j_gene: TRBJ1-2; d_gene: NA; v_gene: TRBV2; CDR3aa: CASRAAGSGYTF; CDR3nt: TGTGCCAGCAGGGCCGCGGGGTCCGGCTACACCTTC
abundance: NA; j_gene: TRBJ1-4; d_gene: TRBD1; v_gene: TRBV4-2; CDR3aa: CASSLGQDDEKLFF; CDR3nt: TGTGCCAGCAGCCTGGGACAGGATGATGAAAAACTGTTTTTT
abundance: NA; j_gene: TRBJ2-3; d_gene: TRBD1; v_gene: TRBV25-1; CDR3aa: CASRSQGEDTQYF; CDR3nt: TGTGCCAGCAGGTCACAGGGGGAAGATACGCAGTATTTT